A single sample is the source of the 8 T cell receptor beta chains below, sequenced in a study of blood T cells in healthy people across ages. With a J-beta primer mix and a sample-barcoded 5' primer, a second PCR ran roughly 7 to 11 cycles. TCRdb ran MiXCR on the 5' RACE reads and lists one entry per CDR3 protein. The sample consists of some 1.6 million distinct CDR3 sequences, 30% to 35% of them appearing once. The specimen sequenced was blood. The receptors here all came from a woman aged 25 to 39 in good health.

The chain links TRBV7-3 to TRBJ1-1; D is undetermined. This CDR3 region has 13 residues. V lost 5 bases and J 4 bases, leaving 11 bases between the germline ends. Germline V CDR1 and CDR2: SGHTA, FQGTGA. CDR3 sequence (DNA): TGTGCCAGCAGCCGAATACCCGGCACTGAAGCTTTCTTT. Translation: CASSRIPGTEAFF.

In its sample, this clonotype was seen many times. The chain carries TRBV10-3 and TRBJ2-1, with 8 bases fitting TRBD2. V lost 7 bases and J lost 1; bases outside the gene matches: 3. This CDR3 region has 14 residues. The germline gives CDR1 ENHRY, CDR2 SYGVKD. The CDR3 region is CAIKAGGSYNEQFF. The CDR3 DNA reads as TGTGCCATCAAGGCGGGAGGTTCCTACAATGAGCAGTTCTTC.

A few counts support this clonotype. The rearrangement joins TRBV27 to TRBJ1-5; D is uncertain. Germline-derived CDR1 and CDR2 are MNHEY and SMNVEV (reference sequence). This CDR3 spans 17 amino acids. The V and J ends lost 5 bases and 1 base respectively, with 18 bases between them. CDR3 sequence: CASSPEKTRVSNQPQHF. CDR3 DNA: TGTGCCAGCAGTCCGGAAAAGACCCGGGTCAGCAATCAGCCCCAGCATTTT.

The J gene is TRBJ1-2, the V gene TRBV11-2; no reliable D call. The CDR3 has 13 amino acids. Trimming took off 5 bases at V and 10 bases at J, with 17 bases between the two ends. CDR1 and CDR2 from the germline V gene are SGHAT and FQNNGV. The CDR3 DNA is TGTGCCAGCAGCATAGGGATGGTAGACGTCTACACCTTC. This sequence encodes CASSIGMVDVYTF.

In its sample, this clonotype was seen a few times. V usage is TRBV12-3 or TRBV12-4 and J usage is TRBJ1-2; no firm D call. The CDR3 extends over 14 amino acids. Trimming removed 10 bases at V and 5 bases at J, with 20 bases between. DNA for the CDR3: TGTGCCACCTCAATTGGGAGAGCATCTTATGGCTACACCTTC. This codes for CATSIGRASYGYTF.

This clonotype was seen at least ten times. This chain links TRBV12-3 or TRBV12-4 with TRBJ2-5, with unresolved D. The CDR3 loop spans 13 amino acids. Trimming removed 5 bases at V and 7 bases at J, with 14 bases between. The CDR3 spells CASSQQIGGTQYF. The DNA for the CDR3 is TGTGCCAGCAGTCAACAAATAGGCGGGACCCAGTACTTC.

J is TRBJ2-5 and V is TRBV5-1; the D gene is possibly TRBD2 (5 bases). Per the germline V gene, CDR1 is SGHRS and CDR2 is YFSETQ. The CDR3 extends over 15 amino acids. V gave up 10 bases and J gave up 5 bases, with 24 bases separating them. CDR3 sequence (DNA): TGCGCCGGTCGGGAAACAAGGGAACCCCGGGAGACCCAGTACTTC. It yields the protein CAGRETREPRETQYF.

This clonotype was detected a few times. This sequence joins TRBV4-1 and TRBJ2-5, with 11 bases lining up with TRBD2. The CDR3 contains 18 residues. Germline V lookup: CDR1 MGHRA, CDR2 YSYEKL. The junction had 15 bases not matched to a gene; V was cut back by 2 bases and J by 7 bases. CDR3 in DNA: TGCGCCAGCAGCCAACTAGCGGGGGGAGTGGCAGGTTGGGGGACCCAGTACTTC. Translating it yields CASSQLAGGVAGWGTQYF.